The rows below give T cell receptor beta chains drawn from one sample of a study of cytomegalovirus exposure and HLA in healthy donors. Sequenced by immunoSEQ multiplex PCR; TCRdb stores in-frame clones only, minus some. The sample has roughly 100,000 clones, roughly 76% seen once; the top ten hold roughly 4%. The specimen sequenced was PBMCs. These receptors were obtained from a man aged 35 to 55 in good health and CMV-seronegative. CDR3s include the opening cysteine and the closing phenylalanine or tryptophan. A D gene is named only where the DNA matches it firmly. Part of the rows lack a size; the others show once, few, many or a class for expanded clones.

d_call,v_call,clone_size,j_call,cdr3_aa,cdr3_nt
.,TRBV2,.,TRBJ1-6,CASSEGTGVGSPLHF,TGTGCCAGCAGTGAAGGAACCGGGGTGGGTTCACCCCTCCACTTT
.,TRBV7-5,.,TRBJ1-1,CVRSITGSRNTEAFF,TGTGTCAGAAGCATAACCGGGTCCAGGAACACTGAAGCTTTCTTT
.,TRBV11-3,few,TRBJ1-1,CASSLTGNTEAFF,TGTGCCAGCAGCCTAACAGGGAACACTGAAGCTTTCTTT
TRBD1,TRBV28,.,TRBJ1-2,CASSLGQGYYGYTF,TGTGCCAGCAGTTTAGGACAGGGCTACTATGGCTACACCTTC
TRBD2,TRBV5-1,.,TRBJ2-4,CASRSGGATKNIQYF,TGCGCCAGCCGTAGCGGGGGGGCAACCAAAAACATTCAGTACTTC
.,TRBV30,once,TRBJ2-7,CAWGRDQIYEQYF,TGTGCCTGGGGCCGGGATCAGATCTACGAGCAGTACTTC
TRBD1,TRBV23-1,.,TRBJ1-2,CASSHPGQGAGGYTF,TGCGCCAGCAGTCACCCGGGACAGGGGGCTGGTGGCTACACCTTC
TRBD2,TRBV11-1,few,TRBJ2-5,CASSPRTSGGARVVETQYF,TGTGCCAGCAGCCCCCGGACTAGCGGGGGGGCAAGGGTAGTAGAGACCCAGTACTTC
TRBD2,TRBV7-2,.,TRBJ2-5,CASSLLSRSSGNQYF,TGTGCCAGCAGCCTCCTTAGTAGGTCTAGCGGGAACCAGTACTTC
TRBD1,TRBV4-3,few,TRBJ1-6,CASSQEGQSHSPLHF,TGCGCCAGCAGCCAAGAGGGACAGAGTCACTCACCCCTCCACTTT
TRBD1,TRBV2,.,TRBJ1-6,CASSSAGTGGRSPLHF,TGTGCCAGCAGTTCCGCCGGGACAGGGGGTCGATCCCCCCTCCACTTT
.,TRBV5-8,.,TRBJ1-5,CASSPEGQPNQPQHF,TGTGCCAGCAGCCCGGAGGGCCAGCCCAATCAGCCCCAGCATTTT
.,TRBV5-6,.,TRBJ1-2,CASSSNGYGYTF,TGTGCCAGCAGCTCCAACGGCTATGGCTACACCTTC
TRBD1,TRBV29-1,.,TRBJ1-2,CSAGTGPGGYTF,TGCAGCGCTGGGACAGGGCCCGGAGGCTACACCTTC
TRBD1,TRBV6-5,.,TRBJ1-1,CASSYARTGMNTEAFF,TGTGCCAGCAGTTACGCCCGGACAGGTATGAACACTGAAGCTTTCTTT
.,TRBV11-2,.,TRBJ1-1,CASSISGDRGLAGTEAFF,TGTGCCAGCAGCATCTCTGGGGACCGGGGACTCGCAGGCACTGAAGCTTTCTTT
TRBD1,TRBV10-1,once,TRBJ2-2,CASSEGQGTGELFF,TGCGCCAGCAGTGAGGGACAGGGGACCGGGGAGCTGTTTTTT
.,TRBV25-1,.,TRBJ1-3,CASISGGNTIYF,TGTGCCAGCATATCAGGTGGAAACACCATATATTTT
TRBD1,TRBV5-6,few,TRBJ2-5,CASSPKIRGSGETQYF,TGTGCCAGCAGCCCGAAGATCAGGGGGTCAGGGGAGACCCAGTACTTC
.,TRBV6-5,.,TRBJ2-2,CASNLGGGAPGELFF,TGTGCCAGCAACCTAGGAGGGGGGGCCCCCGGGGAGCTGTTTTTT
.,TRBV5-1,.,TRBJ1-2,CASSLDINYGYTF,TGCGCCAGCAGTTTAGACATTAACTATGGCTACACCTTC
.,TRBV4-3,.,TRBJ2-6,CASSQTRLSGANVLAF,TGCGCCAGCAGCCAAACGCGTCTCTCTGGGGCCAACGTCCTGGCTTTC
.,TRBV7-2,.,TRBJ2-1,CASKRLGTHEQFF,TGTGCCAGCAAGCGACTAGGAACCCATGAGCAGTTCTTC
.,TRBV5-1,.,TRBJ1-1,CASSLDSLNTEAFF,TGCGCCAGCAGCTTGGACAGCCTGAACACTGAAGCTTTCTTT
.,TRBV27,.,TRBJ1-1,CASSSGRQEAFF,TGTGCCAGCAGTTCGGGACGACAGGAGGCTTTCTTT
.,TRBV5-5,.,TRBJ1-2,CASSFVPDINYGYTF,TGTGCCAGCAGCTTCGTTCCCGACATCAACTATGGCTACACCTTC
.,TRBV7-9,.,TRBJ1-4,CSSSLGSANEKLFF,TGTTCCAGCAGCTTAGGTTCAGCTAATGAAAAACTGTTTTTT
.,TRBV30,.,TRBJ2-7,CAWSSLYEQYF,TGTGCCTGGAGTTCACTGTACGAGCAGTACTTC
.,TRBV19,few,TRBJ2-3,CASSIFSGADTQYF,TGTGCCAGTAGTATTTTTAGCGGCGCAGATACGCAGTATTTT
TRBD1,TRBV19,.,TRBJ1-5,CASRTQGASQPQHF,TGTGCCAGTAGGACACAGGGGGCGAGTCAGCCCCAGCATTTT
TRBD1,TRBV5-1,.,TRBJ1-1,CASRVGQGEVGEAFF,TGCGCCAGCAGGGTTGGACAGGGGGAGGTGGGTGAAGCTTTCTTT
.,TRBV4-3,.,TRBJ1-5,CASSQERVQPQHF,TGCGCCAGCAGCCAAGAGAGGGTCCAGCCCCAGCATTTT
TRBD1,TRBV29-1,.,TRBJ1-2,CSVERVQGAVDYGYTF,TGCAGCGTTGAACGGGTTCAGGGGGCGGTGGACTATGGCTACACCTTC
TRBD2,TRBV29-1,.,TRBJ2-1,CSVDPSGVNNEQFF,TGCAGCGTTGACCCTAGCGGGGTCAACAATGAGCAGTTCTTC
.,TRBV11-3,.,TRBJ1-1,CASSLVGGTEAFF,TGTGCCAGCAGCTTAGTAGGGGGCACTGAAGCTTTCTTT
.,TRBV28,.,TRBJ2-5,CASSPLAPVKETQYF,TGTGCCAGCAGTCCGCTAGCGCCGGTGAAAGAGACCCAGTACTTC
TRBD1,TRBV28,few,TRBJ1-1,CASSFRDRGRQAFF,TGTGCCAGCAGTTTCCGGGACAGGGGGCGCCAAGCTTTCTTT
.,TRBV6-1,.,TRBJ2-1,CASSQGTYNEQFF,TGTGCCAGCAGTCAGGGCACCTACAATGAGCAGTTCTTC
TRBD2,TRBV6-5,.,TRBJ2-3,CASSWQAGGSTDTQYF,TGTGCCAGCAGTTGGCAAGCGGGGGGAAGCACAGATACGCAGTATTTT
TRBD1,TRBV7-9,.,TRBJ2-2,CASSLTGGTGELFF,TGTGCCAGCAGCCTGACAGGGGGCACCGGGGAGCTGTTTTTT
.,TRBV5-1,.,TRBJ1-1,CASSTPSDTEAFF,TGCGCCAGCAGCACCCCCAGCGACACTGAAGCTTTCTTT
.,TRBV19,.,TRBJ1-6,CASEAPGGWNSPLHF,TGTGCCAGCGAAGCCCCTGGGGGCTGGAATTCACCCCTCCACTTT
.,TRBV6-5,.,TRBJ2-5,CASSPFLGGETQYF,TGTGCCAGCAGTCCTTTCTTGGGGGGAGAGACCCAGTACTTC
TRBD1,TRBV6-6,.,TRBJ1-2,CASSWDRGHYGYTF,TGTGCCAGCAGTTGGGACAGGGGGCACTATGGCTACACCTTC
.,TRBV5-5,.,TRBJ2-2,CASSLREDTGELFF,TGTGCCAGCAGCTTACGGGAAGACACCGGGGAGCTGTTTTTT
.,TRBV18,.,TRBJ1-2,CASSPEDDGGGGYTF,TGTGCCAGCTCACCAGAGGATGACGGCGGGGGTGGCTACACCTTC
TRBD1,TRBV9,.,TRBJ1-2,CASSVGQGAAGYYGYTF,TGTGCCAGCAGCGTAGGTCAGGGGGCCGCGGGGTACTATGGCTACACCTTC
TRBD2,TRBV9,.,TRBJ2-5,CASSPGTSGQETQYF,TGTGCCAGCAGCCCGGGGACTAGCGGACAAGAGACCCAGTACTTC
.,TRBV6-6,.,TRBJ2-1,CASSNRDNYNEQFF,TGTGCCAGCAGCAACCGGGACAACTACAATGAGCAGTTCTTC
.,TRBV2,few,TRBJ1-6,CASSYRISPLHF,TGTGCCAGCAGTTACAGGATTTCACCCCTCCACTTT
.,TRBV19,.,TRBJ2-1,CASSMLLDNEQFF,TGTGCCAGTAGTATGCTGTTAGACAATGAGCAGTTCTTC
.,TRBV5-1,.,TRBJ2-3,CASSLDRGTDTQYF,TGCGCCAGCAGCTTGGACAGGGGCACAGATACGCAGTATTTT
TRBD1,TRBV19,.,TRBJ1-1,CASTPQGARTEAFF,TGTGCCAGTACCCCACAGGGGGCGCGCACTGAAGCTTTCTTT
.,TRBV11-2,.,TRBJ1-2,CASRKGGENPYGYTF,TGTGCCAGCAGGAAAGGAGGGGAAAACCCCTATGGCTACACCTTC